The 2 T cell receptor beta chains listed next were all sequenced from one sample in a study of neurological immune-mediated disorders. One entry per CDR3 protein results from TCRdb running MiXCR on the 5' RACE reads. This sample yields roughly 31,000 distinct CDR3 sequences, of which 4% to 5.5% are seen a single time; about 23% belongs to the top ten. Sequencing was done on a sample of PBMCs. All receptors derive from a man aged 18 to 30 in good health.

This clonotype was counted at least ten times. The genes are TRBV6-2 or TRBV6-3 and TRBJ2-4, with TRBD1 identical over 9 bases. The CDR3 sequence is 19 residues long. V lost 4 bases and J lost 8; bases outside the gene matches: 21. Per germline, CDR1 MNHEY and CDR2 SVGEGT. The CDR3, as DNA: TGTGCCAGCAGTTCACCGGGGGACAGGGTGTCCGGGAAGATGTACATTCAGTACTTC. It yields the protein CASSSPGDRVSGKMYIQYF.

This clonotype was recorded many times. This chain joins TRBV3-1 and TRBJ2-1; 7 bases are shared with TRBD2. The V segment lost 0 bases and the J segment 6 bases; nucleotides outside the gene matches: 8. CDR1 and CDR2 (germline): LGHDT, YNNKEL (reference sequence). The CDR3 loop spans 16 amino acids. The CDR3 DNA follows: TGTGCCAGCAGCCAAGAAGCCCGGCGGGGGATCAATGAGCAGTTCTTC. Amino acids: CASSQEARRGINEQFF.